The TCR beta chain under discussion was sequenced for a study of CD8 T cells in ankylosing spondylitis. The sample holds many counts of this clonotype. Its antigen is still unknown. Findings of the study overall: From matched ankylosing spondylitis synovial fluid, disease-linked clones were reportedly recovered at significantly enriched levels. Among TCR beta sequences, a motif of 7 to 9 highly homologous variants appeared characteristic of ankylosing spondylitis blood. Clones that were linked to disease were CD8+ and were relatively rare in peripheral blood.

For TCR beta, libraries came from quantitative 5'-RACE with molecular barcodes. Via MiXCR, TCRdb re-called the 5' RACE reads, giving one row per CDR3 protein. The data hold 450,000 to 550,000 distinct CDR3 sequences, with about 5.2% observed a single time. Sequencing used blood, either unsorted or a sorted T cell fraction (not recorded which). This clonotype originated in a male donor with ankylosing spondylitis.

In DNA form, the CDR3 reads TGTGCCAGCAGTTTCCCCGGGACAGGGCCTGGGGCCAACGTCCTGACTTTC. This sequence encodes CASSFPGTGPGANVLTF. This chain uses TRBV28 with TRBJ2-6; the match to TRBD1 covers 9 bases. Germline V CDR1 and CDR2: MDHEN, SYDVKM. V was pared by 3 bases and J by 2 bases, with 5 bases of the junction left unmatched. This CDR3 has 17 residues.